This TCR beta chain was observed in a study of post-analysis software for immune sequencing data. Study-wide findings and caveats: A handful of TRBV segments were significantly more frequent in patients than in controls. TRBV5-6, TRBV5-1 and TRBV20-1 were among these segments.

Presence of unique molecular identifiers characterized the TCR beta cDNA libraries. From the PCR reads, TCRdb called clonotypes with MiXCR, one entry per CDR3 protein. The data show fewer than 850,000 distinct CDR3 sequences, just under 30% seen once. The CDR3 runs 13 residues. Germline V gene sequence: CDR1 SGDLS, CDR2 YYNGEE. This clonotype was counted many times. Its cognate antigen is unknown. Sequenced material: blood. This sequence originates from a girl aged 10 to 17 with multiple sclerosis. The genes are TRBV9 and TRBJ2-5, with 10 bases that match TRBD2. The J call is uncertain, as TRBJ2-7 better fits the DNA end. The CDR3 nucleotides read TGTGCCAGCAGCGGACTAGCGGGCAACGAGCAGTACTTC. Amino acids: CASSGLAGNEQYF.